Listed here are 14 T cell receptor beta chains from one sample, sequenced in a study of regulatory T cells in long-lasting Graves disease. Assembly of TCR beta libraries relied on iRepertoire HTBI primers together with Arm-PCR of CDR3 regions. TCRdb fed the multiplex PCR reads into MiXCR, producing one record per CDR3 protein. The sample records around 500,000 distinct CDR3 sequences, more than 10% being singletons. Noted time point: newly diagnosed GD, antithyroid drugs for less than 3 months. There was RNA extracted from PBMCs, and the TCR library was made from it. The data also belong to a second study, concerning T cells in Graves' hyperthyroidism and ophthalmopathy.

The source material was peripheral blood mononuclear cells (PBMCs), sampled at new diagnosis, from a patient treated with antithyroid drugs. The receptors derive from a woman aged 30 to 39 with Graves disease.

This chain links TRBV4-1 with TRBJ2-2, with D possibly being TRBD2 (5 bases). This CDR3 is 18 amino acids long. V was cut by 4 bases and J by 4 bases, with 22 bases left in between. In germline, CDR1 is MGHRA, CDR2 YSYEKL. The CDR3 DNA sequence: TGCGCCAGCAGCCCCCGGGCGGTTGAGTCGGGGAGCACCGGGGAGCTGTTTTTT. Residues: CASSPRAVESGSTGELFF.

The chain has TRBV10-2 and TRBJ2-1, with 7 bases matching TRBD1. V gave up 4 bases and J gave up 3 bases; unmatched junction bases: 12. Germline CDR1 WSHSY, CDR2 SAAADI. This CDR3 contains 17 residues. CDR3 in DNA: TGCGCCAGCAGTGCCCAAGGCTGGCCAGGGGGCTACAATGAGCAGTTCTTC. It yields the protein CASSAQGWPGGYNEQFF.

This clonotype was recorded many times. The chain links TRBV7-2 to TRBJ2-7, with TRBD2 matching 10 bases. V lost 1 base, J lost 4 bases, and 13 bases stayed unmatched. CDR3 size: 18 residues. Looked up from germline, CDR1 is SGHTA and CDR2 is FQGNSA. CDR3 sequence reads: CASSLGLAGPIVTYEQYF. For the CDR3, the DNA is TGTGCCAGCAGCTTAGGACTAGCGGGCCCGATAGTTACTTACGAGCAGTACTTC.

The CDR3 DNA follows: TGTGCCAGCAGTTACTCATCCGGGGGCTGGAATGCCGGGGAGCTGTTTTTT. This codes for CASSYSSGGWNAGELFF. The chain recombines TRBV6-2 or TRBV6-3 with TRBJ2-2, with D possibly called TRBD1 or TRBD2 (6 bases each). The germline CDR1 and CDR2 sequences are MNHEY and SVGEGT. The CDR3 consists of 17 residues. V dropped 0 bases and J dropped 6 bases, with 17 bases sitting between them.

At least ten counts were recorded for this clonotype. This chain joins TRBV6-2 or TRBV6-3 and TRBJ2-5; D is possibly TRBD1 or TRBD2 (5 bases each). This CDR3 is 16 amino acids long. The V end was cut by 0 bases, the J end by 2 bases, with 13 bases between. Germline CDR1 reads MNHEY; CDR2 reads SVGEGT. CDR3 in amino acids: CASSYSRAGKQETQYF. Here the CDR3 DNA reads TGTGCCAGCAGTTACTCGAGGGCAGGGAAGCAAGAGACCCAGTACTTC.

This clonotype was seen at least ten times. The V and J genes are TRBV7-2 and TRBJ1-4; TRBD1 is a possible D gene (5 bases). The CDR3 sequence is 13 residues long. The V gene lost 2 bases and the J gene lost 8 bases, with 9 bases spanning the gap. Germline assignment: CDR1 SGHTA and CDR2 FQGNSA. Here the CDR3 reads CASSLNRQEKLFF. CDR3 bases: TGTGCCAGCAGCTTAAACAGGCAGGAAAAACTGTTTTTT.

The V and J genes are TRBV20-1 and TRBJ2-1, with D tentatively TRBD1 (5 bases). The CDR3 runs to 16 residues. Per the germline V gene, CDR1 is DFQATT and CDR2 is SNEGSKA (reference sequence). Trimming stripped 6 bases from V and 1 base from J, with 19 bases between. The DNA for the CDR3 is TGCAGTGCCATGGACAATGGGGCCTCGTCCTACAATGAGCAGTTCTTC. Translating it yields CSAMDNGASSYNEQFF.

This chain joins TRBV11-2 and TRBJ2-5; no firm D call. Germline CDR1 reads SGHAT; CDR2 reads FQNNGV. With 5 bases removed from V and 0 bases from J, the gap between germline ends came to 16 bases. The length of the CDR3 is 16 residues. The CDR3: CASSHEALTYQETQYF. The CDR3 DNA is TGTGCCAGCAGCCACGAGGCCCTGACGTACCAAGAGACCCAGTACTTC. Drawing the rest from reference TRBV11-2 and TRBJ2-5, the complete variable domain is EAGVAQSPRYKIIEKRQSVAFWCNPISGHATLYWYQQILGQGPKLLIQFQNNGVVDDSQLPKDRFSAERLKGVDSTLKIQPAKLEDSAVYLCASSHEALTYQETQYFGPGTRLLVL.

CDR3 in DNA: TGTGCCAGCAGCTTAGAGGGACAGGTTACCTACGAGCAGTACTTC. Amino acids: CASSLEGQVTYEQYF. The rearrangement links TRBV11-3 to TRBJ2-7; 8 nucleotides agree with TRBD1. This CDR3 region has 15 residues. V lost 0 bases and J lost 2; bases outside the gene matches: 3. Germline V gene data show CDR1 as SGHNT and CDR2 as YENEEA.

V gene TRBV27 combines with J gene TRBJ2-2; the D gene could be TRBD1 or TRBD2 (5 bases each). This CDR3 region has 15 residues. Trimming took off 8 bases at V and 4 bases at J, with 17 bases between the two ends. Germline loops: CDR1 MNHEY, CDR2 SMNVEV (reference sequence). CDR3 nucleotides: TGTGCCAGCTCAGGGTGGGACCAAAGCACCGGGGAGCTGTTTTTT. Translating gives CASSGWDQSTGELFF.

This clonotype was picked up many times. J is TRBJ1-2 and V is TRBV28; D gene uncertain. Trimming left V 8 bases short and J 4 bases short, with 11 bases between. The CDR3 extends over 12 amino acids. The V gene's germline CDR1 is MDHEN and CDR2 SYDVKM. The CDR3, as DNA: TGTGCCAGCCGCTGGGTAGGCTATGGCTACACCTTC. Its translation is CASRWVGYGYTF.

Concerning this clonotype itself: Possible read error: a much larger clone is one base away. The chain joins TRBV29-1 to TRBJ2-2; weak D call: TRBD2 (5 bases). This CDR3 contains 14 residues. Germline V gives CDR1 SQVTM, CDR2 ANQGSEA. CDR3 protein: CGVGRVADTGELFF. As DNA, the CDR3 is TGCGGCGTTGGGCGGGTCGCCGATACCGGGGAGCTGTTTTTT.

There are a few counts of this clonotype. The V and J genes are TRBV20-1 and TRBJ2-7; TRBD1 or TRBD2 may be the D gene (5 bases each). Germline V gene data show CDR1 as DFQATT and CDR2 as SNEGSKA (reference sequence). Trimming shortened V by 2 bases and J by 2 bases, and 13 bases separated the two germline ends. CDR3 length: 14 residues. This CDR3 is CSARPSGPPYEQYF. CDR3 DNA sequence: TGCAGTGCTAGACCATCGGGACCTCCCTACGAGCAGTACTTC.

V and J are TRBV5-6 and TRBJ2-7; D is possibly TRBD1 (5 bases). V lost 2 bases, J lost 3 bases, and 12 bases lay in between. Germline V CDR1 and CDR2: SGHDT, YYEEEE. CDR3 length: 14 amino acids. The CDR3 protein is CASSLNSRVYEQYF. CDR3 bases: TGTGCCAGCAGCTTAAATTCCAGGGTCTACGAGCAGTACTTC. The variable domain in full, with the rest retrieved from reference TRBV5-6 and TRBJ2-7, is DAGVTQSPTHLIKTRGQQVTLRCSPKSGHDTVSWYQQALGQGPQFIFQYYEEEERQRGNFPDRFSGHQFPNYSSELNVNALLLGDSALYLCASSLNSRVYEQYFGPGTRLTVT.